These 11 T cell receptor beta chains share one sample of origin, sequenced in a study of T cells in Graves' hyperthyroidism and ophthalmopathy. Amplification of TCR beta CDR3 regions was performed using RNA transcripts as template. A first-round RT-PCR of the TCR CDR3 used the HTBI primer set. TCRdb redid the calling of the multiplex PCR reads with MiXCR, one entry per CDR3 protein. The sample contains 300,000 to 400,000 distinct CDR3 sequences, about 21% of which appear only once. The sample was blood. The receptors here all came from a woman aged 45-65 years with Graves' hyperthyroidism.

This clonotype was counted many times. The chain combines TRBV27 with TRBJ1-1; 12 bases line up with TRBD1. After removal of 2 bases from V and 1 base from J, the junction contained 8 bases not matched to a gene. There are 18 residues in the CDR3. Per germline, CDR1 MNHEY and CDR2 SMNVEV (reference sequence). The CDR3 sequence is CASSLHRDRGRRNTEAFF. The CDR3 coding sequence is TGTGCCAGCAGTTTACATAGGGACAGGGGGCGGAGGAACACTGAAGCTTTCTTT.

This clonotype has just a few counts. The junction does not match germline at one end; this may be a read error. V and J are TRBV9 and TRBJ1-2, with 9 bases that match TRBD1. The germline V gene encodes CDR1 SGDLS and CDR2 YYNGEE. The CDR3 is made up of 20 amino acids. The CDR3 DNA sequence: TGTACCAGCAGCGCCCTGAAGGGGACAGGGTACCCATTAAACCGCTATGGCTACACCTTC. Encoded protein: CTSSALKGTGYPLNRYGYTF.

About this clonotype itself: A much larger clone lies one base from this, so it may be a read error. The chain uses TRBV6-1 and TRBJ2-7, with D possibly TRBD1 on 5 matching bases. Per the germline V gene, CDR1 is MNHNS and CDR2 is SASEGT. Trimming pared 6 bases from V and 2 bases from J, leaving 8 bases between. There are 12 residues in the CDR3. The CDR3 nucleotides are TGTGCCAGCAGAGACAGTCCCTACGAGCAGTACTTC. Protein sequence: CASRDSPYEQYF.

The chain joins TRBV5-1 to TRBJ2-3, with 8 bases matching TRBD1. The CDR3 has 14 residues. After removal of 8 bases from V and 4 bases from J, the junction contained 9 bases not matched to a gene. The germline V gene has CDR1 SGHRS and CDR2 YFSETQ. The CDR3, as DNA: TGCGCCAGTTTAGTGGGGACAGGCGCAGATACGCAGTATTTT. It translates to CASLVGTGADTQYF.

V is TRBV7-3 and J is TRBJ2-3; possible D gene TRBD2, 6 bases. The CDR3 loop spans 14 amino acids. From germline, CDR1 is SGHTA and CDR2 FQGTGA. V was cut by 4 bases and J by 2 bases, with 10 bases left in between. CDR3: CASSSTRDTDTQYF. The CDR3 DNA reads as TGTGCCAGCAGCTCGACTAGGGACACAGATACGCAGTATTTT.

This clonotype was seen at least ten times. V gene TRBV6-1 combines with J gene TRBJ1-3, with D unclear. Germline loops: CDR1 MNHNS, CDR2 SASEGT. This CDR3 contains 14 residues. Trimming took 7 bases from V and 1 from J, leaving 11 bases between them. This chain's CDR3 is CASTETDSGNTIYF. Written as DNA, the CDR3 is TGTGCCAGCACTGAGACCGATTCTGGAAACACCATATATTTT.

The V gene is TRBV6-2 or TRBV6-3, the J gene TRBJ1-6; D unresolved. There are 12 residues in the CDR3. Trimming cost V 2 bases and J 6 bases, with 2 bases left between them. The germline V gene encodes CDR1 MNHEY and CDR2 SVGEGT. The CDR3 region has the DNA TGTGCCAGCAGTTACACTAATTCACCCCTCCACTTT. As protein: CASSYTNSPLHF.

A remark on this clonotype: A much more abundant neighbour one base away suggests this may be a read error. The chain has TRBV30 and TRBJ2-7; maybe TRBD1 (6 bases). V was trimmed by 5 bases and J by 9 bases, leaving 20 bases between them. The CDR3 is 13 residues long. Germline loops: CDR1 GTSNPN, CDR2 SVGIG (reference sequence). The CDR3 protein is CAWGSTGNHGQYF. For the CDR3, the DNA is TGTGCCTGGGGTTCCACAGGGAACCACGGGCAGTACTTC.

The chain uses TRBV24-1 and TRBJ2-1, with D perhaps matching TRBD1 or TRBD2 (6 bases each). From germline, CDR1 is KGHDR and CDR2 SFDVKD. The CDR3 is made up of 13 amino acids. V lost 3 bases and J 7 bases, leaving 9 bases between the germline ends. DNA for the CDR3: TGTGCCACCAGTGATGGGGGGCTTAATGAGCAGTTCTTC. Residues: CATSDGGLNEQFF.

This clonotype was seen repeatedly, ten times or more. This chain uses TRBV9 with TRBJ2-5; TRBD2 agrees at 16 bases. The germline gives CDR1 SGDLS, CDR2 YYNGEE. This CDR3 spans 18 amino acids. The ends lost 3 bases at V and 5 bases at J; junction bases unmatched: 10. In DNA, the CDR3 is TGTGCCAGCAGCGATGGGACTAGCGGGGGGGCATCTGGGGAGACCCAGTACTTC. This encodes CASSDGTSGGASGETQYF.

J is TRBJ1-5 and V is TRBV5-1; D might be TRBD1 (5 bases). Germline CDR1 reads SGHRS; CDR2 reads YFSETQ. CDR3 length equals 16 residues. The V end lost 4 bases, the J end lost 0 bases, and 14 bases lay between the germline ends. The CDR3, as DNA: TGCGCCAGCAGCAGGGACGGGCCATTTAGCAATCAGCCCCAGCATTTT. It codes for CASSRDGPFSNQPQHF. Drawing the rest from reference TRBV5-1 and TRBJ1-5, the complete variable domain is KAGVTQTPRYLIKTRGQQVTLSCSPISGHRSVSWYQQTPGQGLQFLFEYFSETQRNKGNFPGRFSGRQFSNSRSEMNVSTLELGDSALYLCASSRDGPFSNQPQHFGDGTRLSIL.